Listed below are T cell receptor beta chains from one sample, sequenced in a study of T-cell memory formation after mild COVID-19. Via MiXCR, TCRdb re-called the 5' RACE reads, giving one row per CDR3 protein. The repertoire holds 350,000 to 500,000 distinct CDR3 sequences, with over 15% as singletons. Material for sequencing was PBMCs or a T cell subset sorted from them (not recorded which). Source of these receptors: a man aged 18 to 30 who had mild COVID-19 (a few samples of this study predate the infection). Cell type and time point are not known. CDR3s include the opening cysteine and the closing phenylalanine or tryptophan. A D gene is named only where the DNA matches it firmly. Only part of the rows carry a size: once, few, many, or a class if the clone is expanded.

TGTGCCAGCAGTCCAGTCCGGGACAGGGACCCGTATAGCAATCAGCCCCAGCATTTT	CASSPVRDRDPYSNQPQHF	TRBV27	TRBJ1-5	-	TRBD1
TGTGCCAGCAGCCCCCGGGGAGACGTCTATGGCTACACCTTC	CASSPRGDVYGYTF	TRBV11-2	TRBJ1-2	-	-
TGTGCCAGCAGCTACCGGGATCAGCCCCAGCATTTT	CASSYRDQPQHF	TRBV11-2	TRBJ1-5	many	-
TGCGCCAGCAGCCAAGAGCCCCTCGCCGGGGTCGGCTACAATGAGCAGTTCTTC	CASSQEPLAGVGYNEQFF	TRBV4-1	TRBJ2-1	-	-
TGTGCCAGTAGTGACTTCGGACAGGGTGGCACTGAAGCTTTCTTT	CASSDFGQGGTEAFF	TRBV19	TRBJ1-1	-	TRBD1
TGCGCCAGCAGCGGACCCGGGATCTACGAGCAGTACTTC	CASSGPGIYEQYF	TRBV5-1	TRBJ2-7	few	-
TGTGCCAGCAGCTCGGAGTACCAAGAGACCCAGTACTTC	CASSSEYQETQYF	TRBV7-2	TRBJ2-5	few	-
TGTGCCAGCAGCTACGGTGGTGGCGGTATAGAGACCCAGTACTTC	CASSYGGGGIETQYF	TRBV7-3	TRBJ2-5	few	-
TGTGCCAGCACTCTCGGGGCATCGGGGGCCAACGTCCTGACTTTC	CASTLGASGANVLTF	TRBV27	TRBJ2-6	-	-
TGTGCCAGCAGCGTTAGCGGGGGAGCGAACAATGAGCAGTTCTTC	CASSVSGGANNEQFF	TRBV7-2	TRBJ2-1	many	TRBD2
TGTGCCAGCAGCCAAAATCAGGATAATGAGCAGTTCTTC	CASSQNQDNEQFF	TRBV14	TRBJ2-1	few	-
TGTGGCAGCAGTTTCCGTCCGAACACCGGGGAGCTGTTTTTT	CGSSFRPNTGELFF	TRBV28	TRBJ2-2	-	-
TGTGCCAGCAGTTTACCTTGGGACAGGGGCCGGTACCAAGAGACCCAGTACTTC	CASSLPWDRGRYQETQYF	TRBV12-3/TRBV12-4	TRBJ2-5	-	TRBD1
TGTGCCAGCAGTTCTGGAGGGGGGTGGCAGCCCCAGCATTTT	CASSSGGGWQPQHF	TRBV7-2	TRBJ1-5	few	-
TGTGCCAGCAGCTTAACGGCCGCGGGGACTGAAGCTTTCTTT	CASSLTAAGTEAFF	TRBV7-3	TRBJ1-1	-	-
TGTGCCTGGAGTGTAGAAGTTACAGCTTTCTTT	CAWSVEVTAFF	TRBV30	TRBJ1-1	-	-
TGTGCCAGCAGTTTATCCCCCGTCACAGATACGCAGTATTTT	CASSLSPVTDTQYF	TRBV28	TRBJ2-3	-	-
TGTGCCAGCAGCCAAGAGGGACAGCATTTCTGGGGCTTAGAGACCCAGTACTTC	CASSQEGQHFWGLETQYF	TRBV14	TRBJ2-5	-	TRBD1
TGTGCCAGCAGCTTGGTGGCTCTTTACTATGGCTACACCTTC	CASSLVALYYGYTF	TRBV5-8	TRBJ1-2	-	-
TGTGCCAGCAGTTTAGATACAGGGAATCAGCCCCAGCATTTT	CASSLDTGNQPQHF	TRBV12-3/TRBV12-4	TRBJ1-5	few	-
TGTGCCAGCAGCTACGATCGACAGGGTAGTGAGCAGTTCTTC	CASSYDRQGSEQFF	TRBV7-3	TRBJ2-1	few	TRBD1
TGTGCCAGCCGGGTCTCTTCCCCGAGGACTGAAGCTTTCTTT	CASRVSSPRTEAFF	TRBV7-9	TRBJ1-1	few	-
TGTGCCAGCAACGTCGGGACCCGTAACACTGAAGCTTTCTTT	CASNVGTRNTEAFF	TRBV6-1	TRBJ1-1	-	-
TGTGCCAGCAGCTCCGGGGCGGGGGGGCCCGCACAAGTGGGTAATGAGCAGTTCTTC	CASSSGAGGPAQVGNEQFF	TRBV11-2	TRBJ2-1	-	TRBD2
TGTGCCACCAGCAGACTCCGGGACAGGGATTATAGCAATCAGCCCCAGCATTTT	CATSRLRDRDYSNQPQHF	TRBV15	TRBJ1-5	few	TRBD1
TGTGCCAGCTCAAAGACAGAAAGCTCACCCCTCCACTTT	CASSKTESSPLHF	TRBV18	TRBJ1-6	-	-
TGCAGTGCCCCCTCAAAGCGGGGGAAAAACATTCAGTACTTC	CSAPSKRGKNIQYF	TRBV20-1	TRBJ2-4	few	TRBD2
TGTGCCAGCAGCTTCCTGCGGGGGGACACCGGGGAGCTGTTTTTT	CASSFLRGDTGELFF	TRBV7-9	TRBJ2-2	-	TRBD2
TGTGCCATCAGTCCCCGGGGGGACGGTCAGCCCCAGCATTTT	CAISPRGDGQPQHF	TRBV10-3	TRBJ1-5	-	-
TGTGCCAGCAGTGTTTCCGCGACAGATACGCAGTATTTT	CASSVSATDTQYF	TRBV6-4	TRBJ2-3	few	-
TGTGCCAGCAGTTGGGGGACAGGGGTTGTTGGCTACACCTTC	CASSWGTGVVGYTF	TRBV28	TRBJ1-2	-	TRBD1
TGCGCCAGCAGCTCCCGACAGGACCGGAACACTGAAGCTTTCTTT	CASSSRQDRNTEAFF	TRBV5-1	TRBJ1-1	many	-
TGTGCCAGCAGCATCGGGCCAGATCAGCCCAAGCATTTT	CASSIGPDQPKHF	TRBV9	TRBJ1-5	-	-
TGTGCCAGCAGTTACGTGGGATTAGCCAAAAACATTCAGTACTTC	CASSYVGLAKNIQYF	TRBV6-2/TRBV6-3	TRBJ2-4	-	-
TGTGCCAGCTCACCAGTCCCCACGCTAGTGGGGGAGCAGTACTTC	CASSPVPTLVGEQYF	TRBV18	TRBJ2-7	-	-
TGTGCCACCTATGAGACAGGGACAACGAACACCGGGGAGCCGTTTTTT	CATYETGTTNTGEPFF	TRBV24-1	TRBJ2-2	-	TRBD1
TGTGCCAGCACCCCCCGCCATGAAAAACTGTTTTTT	CASTPRHEKLFF	TRBV27	TRBJ1-4	few	-
TGTGCCAGCAGCTTGGAGACCTGGGGGGAGCTGTTTTTT	CASSLETWGELFF	TRBV5-5	TRBJ2-2	-	-
TGTGCCACCAGTGATTTGCTCGGGGCGGAGGCCGGGGAGCTGTTTTTT	CATSDLLGAEAGELFF	TRBV24-1	TRBJ2-2	once	-
TGCAGTGCGGGGGGGACTAGCGGGGAGACCCAGTACTTC	CSAGGTSGETQYF	TRBV20-1	TRBJ2-5	-	TRBD2
TGTGCCACTAAAGCTATGGGGGGCCGGGAGGAGACCCAGTACTTC	CATKAMGGREETQYF	TRBV28	TRBJ2-5	-	-
TGTGCCAGCACCTACCCGGGAGTGAACACTGAAGCTTTCTTT	CASTYPGVNTEAFF	TRBV28	TRBJ1-1	-	-
TGTGCCTGGAGTGTATCGGGGACTGCAACTAATGAAAAACTGTTTTTT	CAWSVSGTATNEKLFF	TRBV30	TRBJ1-4	few	-
TGCGCCAGCAGTGAGTGGCCGTCCGGGTTCGGCTACACCTTC	CASSEWPSGFGYTF	TRBV10-2	TRBJ1-2	-	-
TGTGCCAGCATTCCCAGGGAAGGGAACACTGAAGCTTTCTTT	CASIPREGNTEAFF	TRBV28	TRBJ1-1	-	-
TGTGCCAGCAGTAGGGGGGCTCCAGGAGAGCAGTTCTTC	CASSRGAPGEQFF	TRBV2	TRBJ2-1	few	-
TGTGCCAGCAGCTTAACAAGGGAGCAGTTCTTC	CASSLTREQFF	TRBV7-2	TRBJ2-1	-	-
TGTGCCAGCAGTTTACGGCAGGGGGATGAAAAACTGTTTTTT	CASSLRQGDEKLFF	TRBV12-3/TRBV12-4	TRBJ1-4	many	TRBD1
TGCAGTGCTAGTAGCGGGTTTAGCTCCTACAATGAGCAGTTCTTC	CSASSGFSSYNEQFF	TRBV20-1	TRBJ2-1	-	TRBD2
TGTGCCAGCTCACCGGCGGGGGGGGAAAACATTCAGTACTTC	CASSPAGGENIQYF	TRBV18	TRBJ2-4	-	TRBD2
TGCAGTGCTAGAGTCACTTGGGACCTGGGGAATGAGCAGTTCTTC	CSARVTWDLGNEQFF	TRBV20-1	TRBJ2-1	few	-
TGTGCCAGCCTCTTCATGATCGGCAACGAGCAGTACTTC	CASLFMIGNEQYF	TRBV11-2	TRBJ2-7	few	-
TGCGCCAGCAGCCAAGATAGGGGCGGGGGGTTGTGGGGCCAGTACTTC	CASSQDRGGGLWGQYF	TRBV4-3	TRBJ2-5	few	TRBD2
TGTGCCAGCAGCTTAGCCGGCAGGCCGAACACTGAAGCTTTCTTT	CASSLAGRPNTEAFF	TRBV7-8	TRBJ1-1	many	-
TGCGCCAGCAGCTTGGATGGTGGAAGCAATCAGCCCCAGCATTTT	CASSLDGGSNQPQHF	TRBV5-1	TRBJ1-5	many	-
TGTGCCAGCAGCTCGGACAGGGGGCCCGTAGACTTC	CASSSDRGPVDF	TRBV7-2	TRBJ2-7	-	TRBD1
TGTGCCAGCAGTAGGGACAACGGGGCCAACGTCCTGACTTTC	CASSRDNGANVLTF	TRBV6-6	TRBJ2-6	few	-
TGTGCCAGCAGCTTAGCGCTCCTTCCCAAAAACATTCAGTACTTC	CASSLALLPKNIQYF	TRBV7-2	TRBJ2-4	few	-
TGCAGTGCCAGAGGCGGGAGAAGCACAGATACGCAGTATTTT	CSARGGRSTDTQYF	TRBV20-1	TRBJ2-3	few	TRBD2